This TCR beta chain was identified during a study of naive CD8 T cells in extremely preterm neonates. Cord blood came from elective full-term cesareans at 37-41 weeks without labor or membrane rupture. Mothers with known HIV infection were excluded. Per sample, roughly 17,000 to 110,000 naive CD8+ cells were sorted. The CDR3 sequence is 12 residues long. Germline V gene lookup returns CDR1 SNHLY and CDR2 FYNNEI. The V and J ends lost 7 bases and 4 bases respectively, with 7 bases between them. The repertoire was sequenced with immunoSEQ multiplex PCR; TCRdb's copy has only in-frame clones and lacks some. The sample has 6,000 to 9,000 clones, about 93% seen once. This clone was seen only once. The antigen is undetermined. Study-level points and caveats: Preterm infants showed shorter CDR3s, fewer N additions and less trimming than older groups.

Sequencing was performed on naive CD8+ T cells from cord blood. The chain employs TRBV2 and TRBJ2-2; D uncertain. The source is a newborn in good health. The CDR3 loop reads CASIVGTGELFF. For the CDR3, the DNA is TGTGCCAGCATTGTCGGCACCGGGGAGCTGTTTTTT.